This entry concerns a single TCR beta chain. Symptom resolution, clearance, or two negative PCRs marked the recovered donors of Cohort 3. This entry comes from a study of blood T cell repertoires in COVID-19. The protocol was immunoSEQ multiplex PCR, while the TCRdb copy is restricted to in-frame clones and leaves out a portion. The sample yields under 200,000 clones, roughly 83% seen once. This CDR3 contains 15 residues. With 4 bases removed from V and 1 base from J, the gap between germline ends came to 13 bases. The germline V gene has CDR1 KGHSH and CDR2 LQKENI. The sequenced sample was PBMCs or T cells enriched from blood (not recorded which). The clonotype comes from a woman aged 55-75 years who had recovered from COVID-19. This chain joins TRBV18 and TRBJ1-1, with D perhaps matching TRBD1 (5 bases). CDR3 sequence: CASSQAGRTNTEAFF. The DNA for the CDR3 is TGTGCCAGCTCACAAGCGGGACGGACGAACACTGAAGCTTTCTTT.